These T cell receptor beta chains were read from a single sample in a study of blood T cells in healthy people across ages. In TCRdb, the 5' RACE reads were re-called with MiXCR into one record per CDR3 protein. The table records around 580,000 distinct CDR3 sequences, around 48% of them present only once. The sequencing sample was made of blood. The source is a man at least 80 years old in good health. The CDR3 runs from the conserved cysteine through the conserved F or W. Each record gives: clone size, D gene, J gene, V gene, CDR3 length, CDR3 DNA, CDR3 protein. A D gene is named only where the DNA matches it firmly. Expanded clones are given a class, and other clones once, few, many or no size at all.

>few|TRBD2|TRBJ2-3|TRBV7-2|18
TGTGCCAGCAGCTTTACTAGCGGTCTGCGCTCTAGCACAGATACGCAGTATTTT
CASSFTSGLRSSTDTQYF
>.|.|TRBJ1-1|TRBV29-1|10
TGCAGCGCTGGGATCACTGAAGCTTTCTTT
CSAGITEAFF
>many|TRBD2|TRBJ2-3|TRBV6-6|18
TGTGCCAGCAGTTCCCCCCCGGGGGTTGGGGGGGGCACAGATACGCAGTATTTT
CASSSPPGVGGGTDTQYF
>.|.|TRBJ1-2|TRBV7-2|12
TGTGCCAGCAGACAGGACACCTATGGCTACACCTTC
CASRQDTYGYTF
>.|.|TRBJ1-6|TRBV3-1|14
TGTGCCAGCAGCCCGGATGGGTATAATTCACCCCTCCACTTT
CASSPDGYNSPLHF
>.|.|TRBJ2-5|TRBV6-6|15
TGTGCCAGCAGTTCCCCGGACCGGGACCGAGAGACCCAGTACTTC
CASSSPDRDRETQYF
>.|.|TRBJ2-5|TRBV24-1|13
TGTGCCACCAGTGAGCAGTACCAAGAGACCCAGTACTTC
CATSEQYQETQYF
>.|.|TRBJ2-3|TRBV20-1|15
TGCAGTGCTAGAGGCGGTGCAGGCACCACAGATACGCAGTATTTT
CSARGGAGTTDTQYF
>.|TRBD1|TRBJ1-5|TRBV6-2/TRBV6-3|15
TGTGCCAGCAGGAAGGGGGCTTTTAGCAATCAGCCCCAGCATTTT
CASRKGAFSNQPQHF
>many|.|TRBJ2-1|TRBV6-6|14
TGTGCCAGCAGTTACGAACGGGACCACAATGAGCAGTTCTTC
CASSYERDHNEQFF
>.|.|TRBJ2-5|TRBV5-4|15
TGTGCCAGCAGCTTTGGAGGGGGTCCCCAAGAGACCCAGTACTTC
CASSFGGGPQETQYF
>few|.|TRBJ2-1|TRBV7-2|15
TGTGCCAGCACCCTCTCGGGGTCCCGTTACAATGAGCAGTTCTTC
CASTLSGSRYNEQFF
>many|.|TRBJ2-7|TRBV6-5|14
TGTGCCAGCAGACTCCAGGGGGGAAACTACGAGCAGTACTTC
CASRLQGGNYEQYF
>many|.|TRBJ2-3|TRBV6-6|16
TGTGCCAGCACCAGACAGGTCCCCTCTAGCACAGATACGCAGTATTTT
CASTRQVPSSTDTQYF
>.|.|TRBJ2-3|TRBV7-2|14
TGTGCCAGCAGGATGTCAACAGGGCGGGATACGCAGTATTTT
CASRMSTGRDTQYF
>.|.|TRBJ1-1|TRBV4-3|15
TGCGCCAGCAGCCCCTCCGGGGGGATTAGCACTGAAGCTTTCTTT
CASSPSGGISTEAFF
>.|.|TRBJ2-1|TRBV20-1|16
TGCAGTGCTAGTAAAATCCCACGGGGGCTCTACAATGAGCAGTTCTTC
CSASKIPRGLYNEQFF
>few|.|TRBJ2-7|TRBV12-3/TRBV12-4|15
TGTGCCAGCAGTTTGGGGCGTGGGGACTCCGGTGAGCAGTACTTC
CASSLGRGDSGEQYF
>.|TRBD1|TRBJ2-3|TRBV6-5|14
TGTGCCAGCAGTTACGGACAGGTCTCAGATACGCGGTATTTT
CASSYGQVSDTRYF
>.|TRBD2|TRBJ2-7|TRBV5-1|17
TGCGCCAGCAGACAACCGGGGATAGCGGGAGGAGTCTACGAGCAGTACTTC
CASRQPGIAGGVYEQYF
>many|TRBD2|TRBJ2-1|TRBV7-2|16
TGTGCCAGCAGCTTACTCGGTCGAGCGGGGAACAATGAGCAGTTCTTC
CASSLLGRAGNNEQFF
>once|.|TRBJ1-6|TRBV2|13
TGTGCCAGCAGTGGCGACAGAAATTCACCCCTCCACTTT
CASSGDRNSPLHF
>.|.|TRBJ2-1|TRBV27|12
TGTGCCTCAACCTTCTCCTACAATGAGCAGTTCTTC
CASTFSYNEQFF
>.|TRBD2|TRBJ2-3|TRBV29-1|14
TGCAGCGTGGGGACTAGCGGGAGTACAAATACGCAGTATTTT
CSVGTSGSTNTQYF
>.|.|TRBJ2-3|TRBV7-2|15
TGTGCCAGCAGCCCATGGGTAGGGGCCACAGATACGCAGTATTTT
CASSPWVGATDTQYF
>.|TRBD2|TRBJ2-5|TRBV2|14
TGTGCCAGCAGTGAATTGCGGGGGGCTAAGGAGCAGTACTTC
CASSELRGAKEQYF
>.|.|TRBJ2-7|TRBV10-2|12
TGCGCCAGCAGGTCCAGGGTCGATGAGCAGTACTTC
CASRSRVDEQYF
>.|.|TRBJ1-4|TRBV25-1|13
TGTGCCAGCAGGGGACACAAGAATGAAAAACTGTTTTTT
CASRGHKNEKLFF
>few|TRBD1|TRBJ2-5|TRBV25-1|14
TGTGCCAGCAGTGAACGGCAGGGGGTGGAGACCCAGTACTTC
CASSERQGVETQYF
>.|.|TRBJ2-1|TRBV7-9|14
TGTGCCAGCAGCTTAGTTCGGGATAAGAATGAGCAGTTCTTC
CASSLVRDKNEQFF
>.|TRBD1|TRBJ1-6|TRBV6-5|15
TGTGCCAGCAGTTCCTCGGGACAGAATAATTCACCCCTCCACTTT
CASSSSGQNNSPLHF
>few|.|TRBJ2-7|TRBV7-9|15
TGTGCCAGCAGCTTGGAGGGACCCAACTCCTACGAGCAGTACTTC
CASSLEGPNSYEQYF
>.|.|TRBJ2-1|TRBV4-1|13
TGCGCCAGCAGCCTCCAGAGGCCTAATGAGCAGTTCTTC
CASSLQRPNEQFF
>.|.|TRBJ1-1|TRBV5-6|13
TGTGCCAGCAGCTTAGGTCAGCATGGAGGAGCTTTCTTT
CASSLGQHGGAFF
>many|TRBD1|TRBJ2-5|TRBV6-6|14
TGTGCCAGCAGATGGGACAGGAACACGGAGACCCAGTACTTC
CASRWDRNTETQYF
>.|.|TRBJ2-5|TRBV27|13
TGTGCCAGCAGTTTAAGTTACGACGGTGAGCAGTACTTC
CASSLSYDGEQYF
>.|TRBD1|TRBJ2-3|TRBV10-3|14
TGTGCCATCCGTCCGGACAGGGGCACAGATACGCAGTATTTT
CAIRPDRGTDTQYF
>.|TRBD1|TRBJ1-2|TRBV10-3|13
TGTGCCATCCAGGCCACAGGGGATTCTGGCTACACCTTC
CAIQATGDSGYTF
>.|.|TRBJ1-1|TRBV4-3|16
TGCGCCAGCAGCCAAGAAGGCAGGGCGGGTGGCACTGAAGCTTTCTTT
CASSQEGRAGGTEAFF
>.|TRBD2|TRBJ2-1|TRBV2|15
TGTGCCAGCGCCGGGAGGCTACCAAGAGGCACGGAGCAGTTCTTC
CASAGRLPRGTEQFF
>.|.|TRBJ2-7|TRBV15|15
TGTGCCACCAGCAGAGAGAGCAGCTCCTACAATGAGCAGTACTTC
CATSRESSSYNEQYF
>few|.|TRBJ1-4|TRBV7-2|14
TGTGCCAGCAGCCGGTCTCGAACTAATGAAAAACTGTTTTTT
CASSRSRTNEKLFF
>.|.|TRBJ2-7|TRBV28|15
TGTGCCAGCAGTTCCCCCAACAGGGTACGAGACGAGCAGTACTTC
CASSSPNRVRDEQYF
>.|.|TRBJ2-1|TRBV15|17
TGTGCCACCAGCAGAGTCAACCACCCCTCGGGGGCCGATGAGCAGTTCTTC
CATSRVNHPSGADEQFF
>once|.|TRBJ2-1|TRBV24-1|16
TGTGCCACCAGTGATCCCCATAGCGGAGCCGTCAATGAGCAGTTCTTC
CATSDPHSGAVNEQFF
>.|TRBD1|TRBJ1-2|TRBV18|16
TGTGCCAGCTCACCCACGAACAGGGGCACTAACTATGGCTACACCTTC
CASSPTNRGTNYGYTF
>.|.|TRBJ1-2|TRBV29-1|12
TGCAGCGTTGATGCCGGGGCTCGGGGCTACACCTTC
CSVDAGARGYTF
>.|TRBD2|TRBJ2-1|TRBV5-1|20
TGCGCCAGCAGCTTGGCCGGTGGCGGGAGGACCCGAAGCTCCTACAGTGAGCAGTTCTTC
CASSLAGGGRTRSSYSEQFF
>few|TRBD2|TRBJ2-2|TRBV29-1|14
TGCAGCGCCATCCCCGGGGGGGGAGCCGGGGAGCTGTTTTTT
CSAIPGGGAGELFF
>.|TRBD1|TRBJ1-3|TRBV5-1|15
TGCGCCAGCAGCACCGGACAGGGGGCAGGAAACACCATATATTTT
CASSTGQGAGNTIYF